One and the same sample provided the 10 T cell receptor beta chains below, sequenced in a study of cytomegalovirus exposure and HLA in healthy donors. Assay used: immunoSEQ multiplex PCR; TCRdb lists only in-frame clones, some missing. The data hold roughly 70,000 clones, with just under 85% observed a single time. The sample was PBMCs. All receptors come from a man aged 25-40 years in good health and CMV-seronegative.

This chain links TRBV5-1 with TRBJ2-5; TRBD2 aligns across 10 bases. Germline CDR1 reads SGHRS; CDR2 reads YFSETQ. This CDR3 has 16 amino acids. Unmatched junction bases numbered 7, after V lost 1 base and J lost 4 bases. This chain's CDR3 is CASSLNLAGDRETQYF. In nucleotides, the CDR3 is TGCGCCAGCAGCTTGAACCTAGCGGGAGATAGAGAGACCCAGTACTTC.

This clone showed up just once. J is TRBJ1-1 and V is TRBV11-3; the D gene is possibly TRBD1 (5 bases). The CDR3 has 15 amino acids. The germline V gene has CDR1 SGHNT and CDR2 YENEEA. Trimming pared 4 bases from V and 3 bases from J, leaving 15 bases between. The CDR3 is CASSYQGFPHTEAFF. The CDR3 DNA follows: TGTGCCAGCAGCTACCAGGGCTTTCCCCACACTGAAGCTTTCTTT.

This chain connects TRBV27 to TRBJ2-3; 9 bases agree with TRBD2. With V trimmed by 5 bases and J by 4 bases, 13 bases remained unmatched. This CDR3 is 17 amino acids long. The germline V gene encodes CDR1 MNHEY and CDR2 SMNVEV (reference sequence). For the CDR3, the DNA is TGTGCCAGCAGTCCGGGGGCCGGGCGGGAGGGGTCAGATACGCAGTATTTT. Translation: CASSPGAGREGSDTQYF.

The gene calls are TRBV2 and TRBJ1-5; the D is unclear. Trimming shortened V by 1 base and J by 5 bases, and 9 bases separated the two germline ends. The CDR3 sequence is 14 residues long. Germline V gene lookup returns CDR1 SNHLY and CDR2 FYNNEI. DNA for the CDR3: TGTGCCAGCAGTGAAGACAGCGGATATCAGCCCCAGCATTTT. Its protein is CASSEDSGYQPQHF.

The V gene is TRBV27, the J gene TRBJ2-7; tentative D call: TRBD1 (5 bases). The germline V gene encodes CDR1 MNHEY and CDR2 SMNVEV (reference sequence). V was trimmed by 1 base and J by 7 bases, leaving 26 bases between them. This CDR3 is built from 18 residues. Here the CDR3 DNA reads TGTGCCAGCAGTTTATTGATAGGGGCCGATGATACCCTCACAGAGCAGTACTTC. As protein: CASSLLIGADDTLTEQYF.

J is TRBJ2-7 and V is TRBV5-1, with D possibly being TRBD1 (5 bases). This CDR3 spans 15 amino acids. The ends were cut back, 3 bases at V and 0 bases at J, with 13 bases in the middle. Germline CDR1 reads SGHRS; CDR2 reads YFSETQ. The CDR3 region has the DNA TGCGCCAGCAGCTCTGGAGCAGGGTACTCCTACGAGCAGTACTTC. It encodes CASSSGAGYSYEQYF.

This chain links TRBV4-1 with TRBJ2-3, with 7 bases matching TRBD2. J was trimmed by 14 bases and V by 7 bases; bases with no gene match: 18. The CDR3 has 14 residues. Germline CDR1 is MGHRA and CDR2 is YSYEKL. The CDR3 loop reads CASNGEGTMREGYF. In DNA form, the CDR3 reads TGCGCCAGCAATGGGGAGGGGACCATGAGGGAGGGGTATTTT.

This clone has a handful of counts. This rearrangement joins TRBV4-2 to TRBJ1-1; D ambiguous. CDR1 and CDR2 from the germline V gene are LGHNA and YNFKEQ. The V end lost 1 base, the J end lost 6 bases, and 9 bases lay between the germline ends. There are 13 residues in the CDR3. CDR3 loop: CASSQVGLPEAFF. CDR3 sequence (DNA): TGTGCCAGCAGCCAAGTCGGTCTACCTGAAGCTTTCTTT.

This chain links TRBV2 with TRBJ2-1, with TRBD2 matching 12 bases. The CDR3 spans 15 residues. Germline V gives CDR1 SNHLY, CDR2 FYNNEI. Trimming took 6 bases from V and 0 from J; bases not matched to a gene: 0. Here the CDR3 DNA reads TGTGCCAGCAGGACTAGCGGGAGCTCCTACAATGAGCAGTTCTTC. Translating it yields CASRTSGSSYNEQFF.

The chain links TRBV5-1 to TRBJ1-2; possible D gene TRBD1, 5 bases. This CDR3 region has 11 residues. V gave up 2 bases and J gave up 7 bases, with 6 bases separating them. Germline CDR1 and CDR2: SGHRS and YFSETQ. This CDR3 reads CASSFGAGYTF. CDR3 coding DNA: TGCGCCAGCAGCTTTGGGGCTGGCTACACCTTC.